Listed here are 20 T cell receptor beta chains from one sample, sequenced in a study of shared clonotypes between healthy human individuals. Repertoires were generated with immunoSEQ multiplex PCR, while TCRdb's copy carries only in-frame clones and drops some. This table holds around 700,000 clones, 60% to 80% found once. Material for sequencing was memory CD4+ T cells sorted from blood. The subset denotes: CD45RA-negative fraction. The source is a woman aged 25 to 45 in good health.

This clone was seen repeatedly, ten times or more. This chain uses TRBV5-1 with TRBJ2-2; D gene ambiguous. The CDR3 spans 13 residues. V lost 0 bases and J 5 bases, leaving 5 bases between the germline ends. From germline, CDR1 is SGHRS and CDR2 YFSETQ. The CDR3 here is CASSLGWTGELFF. CDR3 bases: TGCGCCAGCAGCTTGGGGTGGACCGGGGAGCTGTTTTTT.

V is TRBV11-3 and J is TRBJ2-1; 9 bases map to TRBD1. Germline CDR1 SGHNT, CDR2 YENEEA. The CDR3 sequence is 15 residues long. V dropped 8 bases and J dropped 4; count of bases not matched to a gene: 9. This CDR3 is CASAKAGQGYNEQFF. DNA of the CDR3: TGTGCCAGCGCAAAGGCGGGACAGGGATACAATGAGCAGTTCTTC. Looking up the rest from reference TRBV11-3 and TRBJ2-1 gives the full variable domain: EAGVVQSPRYKIIEKKQPVAFWCNPISGHNTLYWYLQNLGQGPELLIRYENEEAVDDSQLPKDRFSAERLKGVDSTLKIQPAELGDSAVYLCASAKAGQGYNEQFFGPGTRLTVL.

This chain uses TRBV29-1 with TRBJ2-2; TRBD2 aligns across 11 bases. CDR1 is SQVTM, CDR2 ANQGSEA, per germline. With V trimmed by 5 bases and J by 0 bases, 5 bases remained unmatched. The CDR3 spans 16 residues. CDR3 amino acids: CSVSGTSGTNTGELFF. The CDR3, as DNA: TGCAGCGTTTCCGGGACTAGCGGAACGAACACCGGGGAGCTGTTTTTT.

This clone has just a few counts. The rearrangement joins TRBV5-4 to TRBJ2-1, with 9 bases lining up with TRBD2. There are 13 residues in the CDR3. V was clipped by 7 bases and J by 7 bases; unmatched bases: 6. Germline loops: CDR1 SGHNT, CDR2 YYREEE (reference sequence). CDR3: CASGSGSSNEQFF. For the CDR3, the DNA is TGTGCCAGCGGTAGCGGGAGTTCAAATGAGCAGTTCTTC.

This rearrangement joins TRBV7-9 to TRBJ2-4; 9 nucleotides agree with TRBD1. The CDR3 is 14 residues long. The V gene's germline CDR1 is SEHNR and CDR2 FQNEAQ (reference sequence). Germline trimming cut 5 bases from V and 5 bases from J; bases unmatched to any gene: 4. DNA of the CDR3: TGTGCCAGCAGCACCAGGGACAGGGAAAACATTCAGTACTTC. Protein product: CASSTRDRENIQYF.

The chain joins TRBV6-5 to TRBJ2-5, with D uncertain. The J call may not be correct, given that the DNA end is closer to TRBJ2-7. The V gene's germline CDR1 is MNHEY and CDR2 SVGAGI. This CDR3 is built from 15 residues. The CDR3 loop is CASSYSRDPPYEQYF. CDR3 sequence (DNA): TGTGCCAGCAGTTACTCCCGTGATCCCCCCTACGAGCAGTACTTC.

In its sample, this clone was seen a few times. This chain uses TRBV28 with TRBJ1-2; D possibly corresponds to TRBD1 (5 bases). Trimming pared 5 bases from V and 5 bases from J, leaving 9 bases between. CDR1 is MDHEN, CDR2 SYDVKM, per germline. This CDR3 comprises 12 residues. The CDR3 loop is CASSPRQYGYTF. CDR3 DNA: TGTGCCAGCAGTCCCCGACAGTATGGCTACACCTTC.

This chain joins TRBV5-4 and TRBJ1-5; TRBD1 is a possible D gene (5 bases). CDR3 length: 15 amino acids. The germline V gene has CDR1 SGHNT and CDR2 YYREEE (reference sequence). The V gene lost 3 bases and the J gene lost 4 bases, with 14 bases spanning the gap. DNA of the CDR3: TGTGCCAGCAGCTGCCGGGACGGAGAAAATCAGCCCCAGCATTTT. Its protein is CASSCRDGENQPQHF.

V and J are TRBV28 and TRBJ2-1; TRBD2 matches at 9 bases. The germline V gene encodes CDR1 MDHEN and CDR2 SYDVKM. There are 14 residues in the CDR3. V dropped 10 bases and J dropped 0; count of bases not matched to a gene: 4. The CDR3 DNA is TGTGCCATAGATAGCGGGAGCTCCTACAATGAGCAGTTCTTC. Translated: CAIDSGSSYNEQFF.

In DNA form, the CDR3 reads TGCGCCAGCCGTCGACAGGGGCGCAATTCCTACGAGCAGTACTTC. Its protein product is CASRRQGRNSYEQYF. The V gene is TRBV4-1, the J gene TRBJ2-7, with 8 bases aligning to TRBD1. Germline CDR1 reads MGHRA; CDR2 reads YSYEKL. CDR3 length: 15 residues. The ends lost 8 bases at V and 1 base at J; junction bases unmatched: 10.

The chain uses TRBV14 and TRBJ1-3, with 8 bases fitting TRBD1. Germline CDR1 SGHDN, CDR2 FVKESK. The CDR3 totals 18 residues. V lost 1 base to trimming and J lost 2 bases; unmatched junction nucleotides: 10. CDR3 residues: CASSQVVAGGLAGNTIYF. CDR3 nucleotide sequence: TGTGCCAGCAGCCAAGTCGTCGCAGGGGGCCTAGCTGGAAACACCATATATTTT.

The V call is TRBV11-2, the J call TRBJ2-7, with TRBD1 identical over 12 bases. The germline gives CDR1 SGHAT, CDR2 FQNNGV. CDR3 length: 15 amino acids. Trimming removed 5 bases from V and 6 bases from J; junction bases left unmatched: 8. The CDR3 bases are TGTGCCAGCAGCAAACTGGGACAGGGGGCCGGCGAGCAGTACTTC. As protein: CASSKLGQGAGEQYF.

The chain combines TRBV5-1 with TRBJ2-1, with TRBD2 matching 11 bases. With V trimmed by 3 bases and J by 7 bases, 15 bases remained unmatched. Germline V gene lookup returns CDR1 SGHRS and CDR2 YFSETQ. The CDR3 is 18 amino acids. The CDR3 DNA reads TGCGCCAGCAGCTATACTAGCGGGGGTCGTCAGAGGGTGAATGAGCAGTTCTTC. It translates to CASSYTSGGRQRVNEQFF.

The chain recombines TRBV19 with TRBJ1-2; weak D call: TRBD1 (5 bases). Germline CDR1 is LNHDA and CDR2 is SQIVND (reference sequence). The CDR3 runs to 15 residues. The V and J ends lost 3 bases and 2 bases respectively, with 13 bases between them. The CDR3 coding sequence is TGTGCCAGTAGTATGGATGGGCAGGGCAACTATGGCTACACCTTC. Translating gives CASSMDGQGNYGYTF.

The V call is TRBV6-1, the J call TRBJ1-4; perhaps TRBD1 as D (5 bases). The V gene lost 7 bases and the J gene lost 10 bases, with 13 bases spanning the gap. This CDR3 contains 12 residues. The germline CDR1 and CDR2 sequences are MNHNS and SASEGT. Written as DNA, the CDR3 is TGTGCCAGCAATCGGGACGGGGCAAAACTGTTTTTT. Translation: CASNRDGAKLFF.

This sequence joins TRBV5-8 and TRBJ1-2; TRBD1 aligns across 7 bases. The length of the CDR3 is 14 residues. Germline-derived CDR1 and CDR2 are SGHTS and YDEGEE. The J segment lost 2 bases and the V segment lost 6 bases, leaving 7 bases of the junction unmatched. CDR3 region: CASTKGALNYGYTF. The CDR3 DNA sequence: TGTGCCAGCACGAAGGGGGCCCTAAACTATGGCTACACCTTC.

The chain links TRBV2 to TRBJ2-4, with 8 positions matching TRBD1. The germline V gene encodes CDR1 SNHLY and CDR2 FYNNEI. The CDR3 runs 13 residues. V lost 6 bases and J lost 5; bases outside the gene matches: 3. CDR3 sequence: CASRGTGENIQYF. CDR3 nucleotide sequence: TGTGCCAGCAGGGGGACAGGAGAAAACATTCAGTACTTC.

This chain links TRBV28 with TRBJ2-7, with 10 nucleotides matching TRBD2. Trimming removed 8 bases from V and 3 bases from J; junction bases left unmatched: 4. The length of the CDR3 is 13 residues. CDR1 and CDR2 from the germline V gene are MDHEN and SYDVKM. The CDR3 sequence: CASGSSGSYEQYF. CDR3 in DNA: TGTGCCAGCGGATCTAGCGGGAGCTACGAGCAGTACTTC.

The CDR3 sequence is CASSFQGSSSYNEQFF. CDR3 bases: TGTGCCAGCAGCTTTCAGGGGTCAAGCTCCTACAATGAGCAGTTCTTC. V usage is TRBV7-3 and J usage is TRBJ2-1, with a weak D call TRBD1 (6 bases). Per the germline V gene, CDR1 is SGHTA and CDR2 is FQGTGA. This CDR3 is 16 amino acids long. Trimming stripped 3 bases from V and 0 bases from J, with 12 bases between.

This clone was recorded only once. The chain employs TRBV11-2 and TRBJ1-1; D remains unclear. V dropped 6 bases and J dropped 3 bases, with 11 bases sitting between them. Germline V gene data show CDR1 as SGHAT and CDR2 as FQNNGV. The CDR3 length is 13 residues. CDR3 sequence reads: CASSHAEDTEAFF. CDR3 in DNA: TGTGCCAGCAGTCATGCAGAAGACACTGAAGCTTTCTTT.